This is a list of T cell receptor beta chains from one sample in a study of blood T cell repertoires in COVID-19. The data were produced by immunoSEQ multiplex PCR, yet TCRdb's version contains in-frame clones alone and is incomplete. This table has more than 15,000 clones, approximately 90% appearing once. The sample comprised peripheral blood. All receptors derive from a woman aged 60 to 75 with active COVID-19. Both conserved end residues are part of each CDR3. The D gene is left open where the match is weak. Only some rows state a clone size, as once, few, many or a class for expanded clones.

TRBD2	TRBV3-1/TRBV3-2	TRBJ2-7	NA	CASSRGTSSRGSSYEQYF	TGTGCCAGCAGCCGCGGGACTAGCTCTCGGGGATCGTCCTACGAGCAGTACTTC
NA	TRBV6-2/TRBV6-3	TRBJ1-2	NA	CASSRPGIYGYTF	TGTGCCAGCAGTCGACCCGGGATCTATGGCTACACCTTC
NA	TRBV19	TRBJ2-1	NA	CASSIEFRIDEQFF	TGTGCCAGTAGTATAGAATTTAGAATCGATGAGCAGTTCTTC
NA	TRBV2	TRBJ2-3	NA	CASGVRATDTQYF	TGTGCCAGCGGGGTGAGGGCCACAGATACGCAGTATTTT
TRBD2	TRBV19	TRBJ2-3	once	CATARTSASTDTQYF	TGTGCCACCGCGAGGACTAGCGCTAGCACAGATACGCAGTATTTT
NA	TRBV4-2	TRBJ1-6	NA	CASSQAGQYSPLHF	TGTGCCAGCAGCCAAGCTGGCCAGTACTCACCCCTCCACTTT
TRBD2	TRBV24-1	TRBJ2-1	NA	CATSAGGDYNEQFF	TGTGCCACCAGCGCCGGGGGGGACTACAATGAGCAGTTCTTC
NA	TRBV2	TRBJ2-4	NA	CASSETYMLGSKNIQYF	TGTGCCAGCAGTGAAACTTATATGCTGGGCTCCAAAAACATTCAGTACTTC
TRBD2	TRBV7-9	TRBJ2-5	NA	CASSPSGGAGTQYF	TGTGCCAGCAGCCCTAGCGGGGGGGCAGGGACCCAGTACTTC
NA	TRBV5-1	TRBJ2-3	NA	CASSLVAWGTDTQYF	TGCGCCAGCAGCTTGGTAGCGTGGGGCACAGATACGCAGTATTTT
NA	TRBV7-8	TRBJ1-1	once	CASSDDRSMGTEAFF	TGTGCCAGCAGTGACGACAGGAGTATGGGCACTGAAGCTTTCTTT
NA	TRBV6-5	TRBJ1-1	NA	CASSYRVGTEAFF	TGTGCCAGCAGTTATCGGGTCGGGACTGAAGCTTTCTTT
NA	TRBV6-1	TRBJ1-4	NA	CASSEAMGQTNEKLFF	TGTGCCAGCAGTGAAGCAATGGGACAAACTAATGAAAAACTGTTTTTT
TRBD2	TRBV28	TRBJ2-6	NA	CASSHGGLAGKSSGANVLTF	TGTGCCAGCAGCCATGGGGGACTAGCGGGGAAAAGCTCTGGGGCCAACGTCCTGACTTTC
NA	TRBV6-5	TRBJ1-5	NA	CASSPVLNQPQHF	TGTGCCAGCAGTCCCGTCCTAAATCAGCCCCAGCATTTT
TRBD1	TRBV6-6	TRBJ1-1	NA	CASNDRDRVGTEAFF	TGTGCCAGCAACGACCGGGACAGGGTGGGTACTGAAGCTTTCTTT
NA	TRBV19	TRBJ1-2	NA	CASSTQGESGYTF	TGTGCCAGTAGTACACAGGGAGAGTCTGGCTACACCTTC
TRBD1	TRBV7-9	TRBJ1-1	NA	CASSSVPGQWTEAFF	TGTGCCAGCAGCTCAGTACCGGGACAGTGGACTGAAGCTTTCTTT
NA	TRBV12-3/TRBV12-4	TRBJ1-3	NA	CASTVSLNTIYF	TGTGCCAGCACAGTTAGCCTCAACACCATATATTTT
TRBD1	TRBV9	TRBJ1-2	NA	CASSVGTGLNYGYTF	TGTGCCAGCAGCGTCGGGACAGGGCTAAACTATGGCTACACCTTC
TRBD1	TRBV5-1	TRBJ2-2	NA	CASSYLQGITGELFF	TGCGCCAGCAGCTATTTACAGGGGATCACCGGGGAGCTGTTTTTT
TRBD1	TRBV2	TRBJ1-3	NA	CASRTGTNSGNTIYF	TGTGCCAGCAGGACAGGGACCAACTCTGGAAACACCATATATTTT
NA	TRBV5-1	TRBJ2-3	NA	CASSLGSSTDTQYF	TGCGCCAGCAGTCTTGGTAGCTCCACAGATACGCAGTATTTT
NA	TRBV5-1	TRBJ1-3	NA	CASRTESSGNTIYF	TGCGCCAGCAGGACGGAGTCCTCTGGAAACACCATATATTTT
NA	TRBV5-6	TRBJ1-6	NA	CASSLDRGGWNNSPLHF	TGTGCCAGCAGCTTGGATAGGGGGGGCTGGAATAATTCACCCCTCCACTTT
NA	TRBV20-1	TRBJ1-3	NA	CSAKQGNTIYF	TGCAGTGCTAAACAGGGAAACACCATATATTTT
TRBD1	TRBV6-2/TRBV6-3	TRBJ1-1	NA	CASSSLGQMNTEAFF	TGTGCCAGCAGCTCCCTGGGACAGATGAACACTGAAGCTTTCTTT
TRBD1	TRBV2	TRBJ1-4	NA	CASSETGVDNEKLFF	TGTGCCAGCAGTGAAACAGGGGTCGATAATGAAAAACTGTTTTTT
TRBD2	TRBV7-2	TRBJ2-5	NA	CASSLGGSTKETQYF	TGTGCCAGCAGCTTGGGGGGGAGTACCAAGGAGACCCAGTACTTC
NA	TRBV6-1	TRBJ1-2	once	CASSESGFSGYTF	TGTGCCAGCAGTGAATCAGGGTTCAGTGGCTACACCTTC
TRBD1	TRBV19	TRBJ2-2	NA	CASRRTGTVNTGELFF	TGTGCCAGTAGGCGAACCGGGACAGTGAACACCGGGGAGCTGTTTTTT
TRBD1	TRBV9	TRBJ1-4	NA	CASSKEGTGNEKLFF	TGTGCCAGCAGCAAAGAGGGGACAGGCAACGAAAAACTGTTTTTT
NA	TRBV18	TRBJ1-3	NA	CASSSRQSSGNTIYF	TGTGCCAGCTCATCCAGACAGAGCTCTGGAAACACCATATATTTT
NA	TRBV29-1	TRBJ1-1	NA	CSVVGLSKNTEAFF	TGCAGCGTGGTTGGACTATCTAAGAACACTGAAGCTTTCTTT
NA	TRBV5-6	TRBJ1-2	NA	CASSLGGRAYGYTF	TGTGCCAGCAGCTTGGGAGGCAGGGCCTATGGCTACACCTTC
TRBD2	TRBV5-1	TRBJ2-1	NA	CASSLFRGGPDEQFF	TGCGCCAGCAGCTTGTTCCGCGGGGGGCCCGATGAGCAGTTCTTC
TRBD2	TRBV15	TRBJ2-3	NA	CATSRGTSGTDTQYF	TGTGCCACCAGCAGGGGGACTAGCGGCACAGATACGCAGTATTTT
NA	TRBV2	TRBJ1-5	NA	CASSLQVRSQPQHF	TGTGCCAGCAGTCTACAGGTCAGGAGTCAGCCCCAGCATTTT
TRBD1	TRBV5-6	TRBJ1-4	NA	CASSWTGPTNEKLFF	TGTGCCAGCAGCTGGACAGGTCCCACTAATGAAAAACTGTTTTTT
TRBD1	TRBV4-1	TRBJ2-7	few	CASSQGDRGYEQYF	TGCGCCAGCAGCCAAGGGGACAGGGGCTACGAGCAGTACTTC
NA	TRBV6-5	TRBJ2-2	NA	CASLVVGTGELFF	TGTGCCAGCCTGGTGGTCGGGACCGGGGAGCTGTTTTTT
TRBD1	TRBV18	TRBJ1-1	NA	CASSPSTGGRTEAFF	TGTGCCAGCTCACCCTCGACAGGGGGCCGGACTGAAGCTTTCTTT
NA	TRBV10-3	TRBJ1-3	NA	CAIRRNTGAGNTIYF	TGTGCCATCAGACGGAACACCGGGGCTGGAAACACCATATATTTT
NA	TRBV2	TRBJ1-1	NA	CASSKGGKLRAFF	TGTGCCAGCAGTAAGGGAGGGAAGTTAAGAGCTTTCTTT
TRBD1	TRBV6-5	TRBJ1-2	few	CASTDRVHGYTF	TGTGCCAGCACCGACAGGGTTCATGGCTACACCTTC
NA	TRBV6-5	TRBJ1-1	NA	CASSYSSVLGTEAFF	TGTGCCAGCAGTTACTCGAGCGTCCTGGGCACTGAAGCTTTCTTT
NA	TRBV5-1	TRBJ1-2	NA	CASSLAGDYGYTF	TGCGCCAGCAGCTTGGCAGGGGACTATGGCTACACCTTC
NA	TRBV2	TRBJ1-6	NA	CASSKGGLLNNSPLHF	TGTGCCAGCAGTAAAGGAGGGCTTCTAAATAATTCACCCCTCCACTTT
NA	TRBV7-2	TRBJ1-5	few	CASSGRGGQPQHF	TGTGCCAGCAGCGGGAGGGGCGGCCAGCCCCAGCATTTT
NA	TRBV5-4	TRBJ1-2	NA	CASSFQGSDYGYTF	TGTGCCAGCAGCTTTCAGGGGAGTGACTATGGCTACACCTTC
NA	TRBV11-2	TRBJ2-6	NA	CASSLFGSASGANVLTF	TGTGCCAGCAGCTTATTCGGGTCGGCCTCTGGGGCCAACGTCCTGACTTTC
TRBD2	TRBV25-1	TRBJ2-4	NA	CASSTSGGARNIQYF	TGTGCCAGCTCGACTAGCGGGGGGGCCAGAAACATTCAGTACTTC
NA	TRBV27	TRBJ1-4	NA	CASSHGRGNAEKLFF	TGTGCCAGCAGTCACGGGAGGGGTAACGCTGAAAAACTGTTTTTT
TRBD1	TRBV19	TRBJ1-2	NA	CASTTGQDFYGYTF	TGTGCCAGTACTACGGGACAGGATTTCTATGGCTACACCTTC